This entry lists 5 T cell receptor beta chains sequenced from one sample in a study of cytomegalovirus exposure and HLA in healthy donors. Primers included in the PCR were 60 Vbeta and 13 Jbeta primers. The table came from immunoSEQ multiplex PCR; TCRdb's copy has only in-frame clones and leaves some out. The repertoire holds 250,000 to 350,000 clones, with roughly 80% as singletons. Sequenced: PBMCs. Receptor source: a girl under 10 years old in good health and CMV-seronegative.

This clone was counted a few times. This chain joins TRBV7-9 and TRBJ2-1; TRBD2 matches at 7 bases. The junction had 6 bases not matched to a gene; V was cut back by 0 bases and J by 4 bases. CDR3 length: 16 amino acids. Per the germline V gene, CDR1 is SEHNR and CDR2 is FQNEAQ (reference sequence). The CDR3 loop reads CASSLALGRGYNEQFF. CDR3 in DNA: TGTGCCAGCAGCTTAGCGCTTGGGCGGGGGTACAATGAGCAGTTCTTC.

The V and J genes are TRBV29-1 and TRBJ2-5; maybe TRBD1 (6 bases). There are 13 residues in the CDR3. Germline V gene sequence: CDR1 SQVTM, CDR2 ANQGSEA. V lost 7 bases and J 7 bases, leaving 19 bases between the germline ends. The CDR3 protein is CSADRDTLGTQYF. In DNA, the CDR3 is TGCAGCGCCGACCGGGACACCCTAGGGACCCAGTACTTC.

J is TRBJ2-3 and V is TRBV4-1; TRBD2 matches at 10 bases. The germline gives CDR1 MGHRA, CDR2 YSYEKL. V lost 0 bases, J lost 6 bases, and 21 bases stayed unmatched. The CDR3 covers 21 residues. CDR3 amino acids: CASSQDPLAGELPTQEDTQYF. CDR3 DNA: TGCGCCAGCAGCCAAGACCCCCTAGCGGGAGAGCTTCCCACCCAAGAGGATACGCAGTATTTT.

The gene calls are TRBV4-2 and TRBJ2-7; D possibly corresponds to TRBD1 (6 bases). V shed 4 bases and J shed 1 base, with 20 bases lying between them. This CDR3 spans 17 amino acids. In germline, CDR1 is LGHNA, CDR2 YNFKEQ. CDR3 DNA sequence: TGTGCCAGCAGCCCCCTCCCCGGGTTGGGGGCATCCTACGAGCAGTACTTC. Protein: CASSPLPGLGASYEQYF.

V gene TRBV7-6 combines with J gene TRBJ1-1; D is unresolved. The V end lost 4 bases, the J end lost 1 base, and 4 bases lay between the germline ends. Germline lookup yields CDR1 SGHVS and CDR2 FNYEAQ. This CDR3 has 12 residues. The DNA for the CDR3 is TGTGCCAGCAGCTCTTGGAACACTGAAGCTTTCTTT. It is translated as CASSSWNTEAFF.